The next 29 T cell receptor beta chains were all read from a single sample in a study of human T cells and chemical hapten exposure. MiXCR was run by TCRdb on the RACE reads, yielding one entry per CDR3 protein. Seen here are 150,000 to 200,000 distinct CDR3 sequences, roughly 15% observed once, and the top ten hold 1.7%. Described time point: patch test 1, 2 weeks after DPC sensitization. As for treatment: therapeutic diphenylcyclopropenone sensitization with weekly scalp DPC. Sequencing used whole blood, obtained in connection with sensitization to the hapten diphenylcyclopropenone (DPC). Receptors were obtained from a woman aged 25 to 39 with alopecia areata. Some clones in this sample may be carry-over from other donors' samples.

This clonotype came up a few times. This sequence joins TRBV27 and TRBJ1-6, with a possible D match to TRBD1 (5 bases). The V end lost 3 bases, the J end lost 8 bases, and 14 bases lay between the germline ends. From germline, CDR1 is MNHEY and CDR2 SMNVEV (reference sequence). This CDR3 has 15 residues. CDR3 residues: CASSFRGNSDSPLHF. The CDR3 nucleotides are TGTGCCAGCAGTTTTAGGGGAAATTCGGATTCACCCCTCCACTTT.

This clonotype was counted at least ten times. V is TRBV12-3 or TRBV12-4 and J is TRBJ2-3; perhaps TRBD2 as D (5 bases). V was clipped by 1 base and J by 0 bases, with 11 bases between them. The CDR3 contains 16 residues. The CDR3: CASSLEDSLSTDTQYF. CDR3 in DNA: TGTGCCAGCAGTTTAGAGGACTCCCTGAGCACAGATACGCAGTATTTT.

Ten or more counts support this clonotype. CDR3 in amino acids: CASSPPASRNTEAFF. CDR3 DNA: TGTGCCAGCTCACCACCCGCCTCACGGAACACTGAAGCTTTCTTT. The rearrangement uses TRBV18 and TRBJ1-1; D remains ambiguous. This CDR3 region has 15 residues. Between the trimmed V and J ends, which lost 0 bases and 1 base, there was a span of 9 bases. Germline lookup yields CDR1 KGHSH and CDR2 LQKENI.

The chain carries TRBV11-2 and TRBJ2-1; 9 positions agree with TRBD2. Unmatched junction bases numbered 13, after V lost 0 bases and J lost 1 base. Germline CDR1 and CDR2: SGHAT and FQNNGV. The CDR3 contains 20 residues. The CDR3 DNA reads TGTGCCAGCAGCTTAGACCCCTCGTCGTTGCGGGAGGGTTCCTACAATGAGCAGTTCTTC. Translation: CASSLDPSSLREGSYNEQFF.

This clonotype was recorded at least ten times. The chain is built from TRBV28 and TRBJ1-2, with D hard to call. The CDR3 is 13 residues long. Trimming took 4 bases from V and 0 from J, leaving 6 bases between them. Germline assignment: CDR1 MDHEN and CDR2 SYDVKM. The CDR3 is CASSSFTNYGYTF. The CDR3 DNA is TGTGCCAGCAGTTCCTTCACTAACTATGGCTACACCTTC.

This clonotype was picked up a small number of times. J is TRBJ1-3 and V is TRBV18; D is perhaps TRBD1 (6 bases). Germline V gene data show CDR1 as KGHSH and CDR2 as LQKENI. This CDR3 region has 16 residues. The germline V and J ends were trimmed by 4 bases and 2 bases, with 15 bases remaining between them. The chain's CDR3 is CASSQSTGPPGNTIYF. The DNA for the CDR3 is TGTGCCAGCTCACAATCCACAGGGCCTCCTGGAAACACCATATATTTT.

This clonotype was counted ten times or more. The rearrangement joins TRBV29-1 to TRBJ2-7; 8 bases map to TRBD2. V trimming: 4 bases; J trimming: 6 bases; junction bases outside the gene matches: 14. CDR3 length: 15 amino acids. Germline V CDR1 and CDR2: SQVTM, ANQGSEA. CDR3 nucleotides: TGCAGCGTTGCGTTCTCAAGCGGGAGTAAGAGCGAGCAGTACTTC. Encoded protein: CSVAFSSGSKSEQYF.

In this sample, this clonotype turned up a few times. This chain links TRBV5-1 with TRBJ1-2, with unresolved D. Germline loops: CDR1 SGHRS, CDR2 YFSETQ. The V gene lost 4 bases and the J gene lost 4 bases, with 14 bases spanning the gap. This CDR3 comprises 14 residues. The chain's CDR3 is CASSQTLGSYGYTF. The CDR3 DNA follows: TGCGCCAGCAGCCAAACTCTGGGGAGCTATGGCTACACCTTC.

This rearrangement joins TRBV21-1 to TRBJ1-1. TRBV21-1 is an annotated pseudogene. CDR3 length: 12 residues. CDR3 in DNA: TGTGCCAGCAGCAAAGAAGTGCGGTGGGCTTTCTTT. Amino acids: CASSKEVRWAFF.

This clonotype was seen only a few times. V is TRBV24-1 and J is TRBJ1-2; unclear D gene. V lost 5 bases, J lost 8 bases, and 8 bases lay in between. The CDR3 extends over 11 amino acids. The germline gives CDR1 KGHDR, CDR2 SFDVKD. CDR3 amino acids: CATSAGGGYTF. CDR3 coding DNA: TGTGCCACCAGTGCGGGCGGGGGCTACACCTTC.

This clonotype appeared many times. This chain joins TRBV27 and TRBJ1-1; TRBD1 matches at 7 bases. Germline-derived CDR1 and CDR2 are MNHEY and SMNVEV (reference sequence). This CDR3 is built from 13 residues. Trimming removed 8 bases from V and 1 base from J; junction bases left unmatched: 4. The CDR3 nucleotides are TGTGCCAGCCGAGGGGGCGCGAACACTGAAGCTTTCTTT. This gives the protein CASRGGANTEAFF.

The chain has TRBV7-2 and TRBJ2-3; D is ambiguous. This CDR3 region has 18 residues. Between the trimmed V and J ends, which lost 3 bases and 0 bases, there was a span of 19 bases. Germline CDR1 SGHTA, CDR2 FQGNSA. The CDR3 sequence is CASSFLPSAPISTDTQYF. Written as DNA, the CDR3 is TGTGCCAGCAGCTTTCTTCCGTCTGCCCCAATTAGCACAGATACGCAGTATTTT.

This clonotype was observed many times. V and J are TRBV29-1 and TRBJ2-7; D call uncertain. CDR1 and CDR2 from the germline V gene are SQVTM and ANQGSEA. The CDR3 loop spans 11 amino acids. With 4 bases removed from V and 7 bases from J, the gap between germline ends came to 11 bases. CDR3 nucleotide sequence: TGCAGCGTTGGGCACAGTCGGGAGCAGTACTTC. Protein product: CSVGHSREQYF.

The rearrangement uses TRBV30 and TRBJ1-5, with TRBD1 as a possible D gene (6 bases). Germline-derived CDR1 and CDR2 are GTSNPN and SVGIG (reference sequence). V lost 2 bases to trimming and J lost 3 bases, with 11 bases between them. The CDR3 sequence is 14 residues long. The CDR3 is CAWSFGDNNQPQHF. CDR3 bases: TGTGCCTGGAGTTTCGGGGACAACAATCAGCCCCAGCATTTT.

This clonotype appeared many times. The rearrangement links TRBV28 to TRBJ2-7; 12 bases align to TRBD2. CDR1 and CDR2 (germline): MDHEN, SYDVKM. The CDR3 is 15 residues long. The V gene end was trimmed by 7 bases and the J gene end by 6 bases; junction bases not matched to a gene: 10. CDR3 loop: CASTPLAGGPSEQYF. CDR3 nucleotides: TGTGCCAGCACTCCCCTAGCGGGGGGGCCTTCCGAGCAGTACTTC. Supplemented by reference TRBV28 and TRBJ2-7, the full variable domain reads DVKVTQSSRYLVKRTGEKVFLECVQDMDHENMFWYRQDPGLGLRLIYFSYDVKMKEKGDIPEGYSVSREKKERFSLILESASTNQTSMYLCASTPLAGGPSEQYFGPGTRLTVT.

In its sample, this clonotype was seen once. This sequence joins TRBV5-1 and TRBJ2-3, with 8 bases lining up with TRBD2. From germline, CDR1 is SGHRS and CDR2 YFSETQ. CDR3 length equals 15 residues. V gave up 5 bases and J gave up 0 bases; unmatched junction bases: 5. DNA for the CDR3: TGCGCCAGCAGACTAGCGGAACTTAGCACAGATACGCAGTATTTT. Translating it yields CASRLAELSTDTQYF.

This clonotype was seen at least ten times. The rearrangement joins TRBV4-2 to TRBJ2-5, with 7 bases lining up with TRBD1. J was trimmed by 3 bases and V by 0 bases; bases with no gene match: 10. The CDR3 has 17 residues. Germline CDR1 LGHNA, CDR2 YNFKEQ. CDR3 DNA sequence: TGTGCCAGCAGCCAAGATCCGGGGACAGACGAAAAAGAGACCCAGTACTTC. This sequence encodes CASSQDPGTDEKETQYF.

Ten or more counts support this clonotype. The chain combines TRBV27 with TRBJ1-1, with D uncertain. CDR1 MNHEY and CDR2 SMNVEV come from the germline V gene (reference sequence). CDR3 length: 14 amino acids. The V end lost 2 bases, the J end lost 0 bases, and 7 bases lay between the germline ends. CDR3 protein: CASSLGTVNTEAFF. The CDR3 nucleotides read TGTGCCAGCAGTTTAGGAACGGTGAACACTGAAGCTTTCTTT.

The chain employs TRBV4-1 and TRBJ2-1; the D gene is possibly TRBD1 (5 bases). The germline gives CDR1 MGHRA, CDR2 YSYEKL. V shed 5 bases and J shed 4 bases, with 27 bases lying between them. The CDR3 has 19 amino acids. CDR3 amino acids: CASSFSADPLGVGYNEQFF. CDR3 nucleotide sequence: TGCGCCAGCAGCTTTTCCGCGGACCCCCTAGGGGTTGGGTACAATGAGCAGTTCTTC.

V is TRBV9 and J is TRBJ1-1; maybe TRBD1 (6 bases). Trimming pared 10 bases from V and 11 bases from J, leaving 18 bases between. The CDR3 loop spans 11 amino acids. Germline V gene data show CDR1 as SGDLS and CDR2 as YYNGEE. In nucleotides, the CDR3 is TGTGCCTCCTCTGGGGGCCGGGGGGCTTTCTTT. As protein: CASSGGRGAFF.

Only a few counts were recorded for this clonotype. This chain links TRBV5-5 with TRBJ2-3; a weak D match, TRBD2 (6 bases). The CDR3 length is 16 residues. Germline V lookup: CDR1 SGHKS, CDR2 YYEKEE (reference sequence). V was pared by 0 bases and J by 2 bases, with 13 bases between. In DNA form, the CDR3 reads TGTGCCAGCAGCTTGGGCGGGGACCTATTCACAGATACGCAGTATTTT. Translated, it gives CASSLGGDLFTDTQYF.

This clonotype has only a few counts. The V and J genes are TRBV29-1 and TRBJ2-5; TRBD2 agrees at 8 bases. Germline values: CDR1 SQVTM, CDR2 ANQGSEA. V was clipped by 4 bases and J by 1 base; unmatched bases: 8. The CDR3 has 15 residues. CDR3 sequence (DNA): TGCAGCGTTGTACGGAGCGGGGGTCTCCAAGAGACCCAGTACTTC. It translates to CSVVRSGGLQETQYF. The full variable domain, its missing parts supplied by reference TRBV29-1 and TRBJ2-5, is SAVISQKPSRDICQRGTSLTIQCQVDSQVTMMFWYRQQPGQSLTLIATANQGSEATYESGFVIDKFPISRPNLTFSTLTVSNMSPEDSSIYLCSVVRSGGLQETQYFGPGTRLLVL.

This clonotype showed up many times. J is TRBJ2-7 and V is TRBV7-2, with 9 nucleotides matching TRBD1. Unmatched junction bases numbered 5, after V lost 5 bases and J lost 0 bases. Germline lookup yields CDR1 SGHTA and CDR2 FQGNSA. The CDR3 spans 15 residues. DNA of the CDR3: TGTGCCAGCAGCCAACCGGGACAGGGCTCCTACGAGCAGTACTTC. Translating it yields CASSQPGQGSYEQYF.

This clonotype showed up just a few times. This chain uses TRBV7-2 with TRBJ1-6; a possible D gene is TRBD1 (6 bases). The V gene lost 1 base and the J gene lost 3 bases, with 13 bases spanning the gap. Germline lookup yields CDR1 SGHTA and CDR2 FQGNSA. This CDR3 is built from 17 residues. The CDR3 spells CASSLEAGGSYNSPLHF. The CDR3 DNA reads TGTGCCAGCAGCTTAGAAGCCGGGGGCAGCTATAATTCACCCCTCCACTTT.

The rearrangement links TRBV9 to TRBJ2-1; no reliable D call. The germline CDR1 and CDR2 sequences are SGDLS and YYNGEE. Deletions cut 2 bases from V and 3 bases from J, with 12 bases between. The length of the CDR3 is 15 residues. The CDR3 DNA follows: TGTGCCAGCAGCGTCGCGGCAAGAGTCTACAATGAGCAGTTCTTC. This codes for CASSVAARVYNEQFF.

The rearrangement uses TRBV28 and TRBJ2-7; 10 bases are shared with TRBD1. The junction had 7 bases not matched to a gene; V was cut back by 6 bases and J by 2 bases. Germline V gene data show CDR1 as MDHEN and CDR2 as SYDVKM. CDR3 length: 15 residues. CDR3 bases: TGTGCCAGCAGAACTACCGGGACAGGGGCCTACGAGCAGTACTTC. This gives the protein CASRTTGTGAYEQYF.

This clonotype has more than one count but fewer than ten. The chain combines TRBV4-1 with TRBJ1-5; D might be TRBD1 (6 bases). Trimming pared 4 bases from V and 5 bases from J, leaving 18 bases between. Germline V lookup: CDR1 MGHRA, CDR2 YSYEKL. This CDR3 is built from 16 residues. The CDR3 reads CASSPLYGGQYQPQHF. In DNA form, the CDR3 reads TGCGCCAGCAGCCCGCTTTATGGGGGGCAGTATCAGCCCCAGCATTTT.

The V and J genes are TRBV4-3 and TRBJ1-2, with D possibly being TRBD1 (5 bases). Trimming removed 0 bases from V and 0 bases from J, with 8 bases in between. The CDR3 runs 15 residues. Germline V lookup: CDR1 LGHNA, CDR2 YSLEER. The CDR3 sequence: CASSQDRAPNYGYTF. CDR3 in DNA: TGCGCCAGCAGCCAAGACAGGGCCCCTAACTATGGCTACACCTTC.

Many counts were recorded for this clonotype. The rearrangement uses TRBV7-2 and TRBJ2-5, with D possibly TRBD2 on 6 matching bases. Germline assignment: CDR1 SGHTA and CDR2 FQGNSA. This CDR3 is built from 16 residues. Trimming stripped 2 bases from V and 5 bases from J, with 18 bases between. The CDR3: CASSLSSAGTRETQYF. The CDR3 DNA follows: TGTGCCAGCAGCTTATCTAGCGCCGGAACCCGGGAGACCCAGTACTTC.